These 4 T cell receptor beta chains originate from one sample sequenced in a study of blood T cell repertoires in COVID-19. The table came from immunoSEQ multiplex PCR; TCRdb's copy has only in-frame clones and leaves some out. This table has some 170,000 clones, 70% to 90% appearing once. The material sequenced was PBMCs or T cells enriched from blood (not recorded which). Receptors were obtained from a man between 40 and 49 years old who had recovered from COVID-19.

The chain recombines TRBV27 with TRBJ2-5; 11 bases match TRBD2. J was trimmed by 5 bases and V by 4 bases; bases with no gene match: 15. The CDR3 covers 18 residues. Germline values: CDR1 MNHEY, CDR2 SMNVEV (reference sequence). CDR3 in amino acids: CASSSLAGGARRMETQYF. DNA for the CDR3: TGTGCCAGCAGTTCCCTAGCGGGGGGCGCCCGACGGATGGAGACCCAGTACTTC.

The CDR3 DNA reads as TGTGCCAGCAGCTTTTCGGGACCGGAGGGGCAGTTCTTC. It codes for CASSFSGPEGQFF. V and J are TRBV5-4 and TRBJ2-1, with TRBD2 as a possible D gene (6 bases). The CDR3 covers 13 residues. Deletions cut 2 bases from V and 12 bases from J, with 15 bases between. The germline V gene encodes CDR1 SGHNT and CDR2 YYREEE (reference sequence). The variable domain in full, with the rest retrieved from reference TRBV5-4 and TRBJ2-1, is ETGVTQSPTHLIKTRGQQVTLRCSSQSGHNTVSWYQQALGQGPQFIFQYYREEENGRGNFPPRFSGLQFPNYSSELNVNALELDDSALYLCASSFSGPEGQFFGPGTRLTVL.

J is TRBJ1-5 and V is TRBV9; TRBD1 is a possible D gene (5 bases). The CDR3 consists of 16 residues. Trimming shortened V by 3 bases and J by 0 bases, and 13 bases separated the two germline ends. Germline V gene data show CDR1 as SGDLS and CDR2 as YYNGEE. The CDR3 DNA reads as TGTGCCAGCAGCGAGAGACAGACCCATAGCAATCAGCCCCAGCATTTT. Its translation: CASSERQTHSNQPQHF.

The chain uses TRBV6-1 and TRBJ1-2; D is ambiguous. CDR3 length equals 14 residues. Germline V CDR1 and CDR2: MNHNS, SASEGT. Deletions cut 3 bases from V and 5 bases from J, with 13 bases between. The chain's CDR3 is CASSDTGEIYGYTF. In DNA form, the CDR3 reads TGTGCCAGCAGTGACACTGGAGAGATATATGGCTACACCTTC.